This T cell receptor beta chain was sequenced during a study of T cell changes during pregnancy in multiple sclerosis. Clones were read by immunoSEQ multiplex PCR, and TCRdb kept only the in-frame ones, dropping some. The sample carries 70,000 to 95,000 clones, roughly nine tenths recorded once. V was pared by 4 bases and J by 0 bases, with 10 bases between. The CDR3 extends over 15 amino acids. Germline V gives CDR1 LGHNA, CDR2 YNFKEQ. The V and J genes are TRBV4-2 and TRBJ1-3; D call uncertain. The source material was peripheral blood, sampled in the second trimester of pregnancy. The sequence was collected from a female donor in good health, enrolled as a control in a pregnancy study. As DNA, the CDR3 is TGTGCCAGCAGCCCTCAAACATCCTCTGGAAACACCATATATTTT. This gives the protein CASSPQTSSGNTIYF.